The sequence of this T cell receptor (beta chain) was determined in a study of molecular identifiers for immune sequencing clone quantification. The study's findings and limits: Sizes of clones that are highly expanded could be underestimated (if identical TCR molecules share a barcode).

Germline assignment: CDR1 MGHRA and CDR2 YSYEKL. The CDR3 consists of 15 residues. V lost 1 base to trimming and J lost 9 bases, with 16 bases between them. There are many counts of this clonotype. The antigen is not known. Preparation methods for the bulk TCR libraries were those previously described, with listed TCR primers. TCRdb reanalysed the PCR reads using MiXCR and keeps one entry per CDR3 protein. The profile shows 250,000 to 400,000 distinct CDR3 sequences, around 21% of them singletons. Sequencing input: naive CD8+ T cells from blood, with Jurkat cell RNA spiked in. Subset of the sample: FACS-sorted CD8+CD4-CCR7+CD45RA+ naive T cells. The source is a human donor in good health. Some libraries in this study had Jurkat cell RNA spiked in. The chain links TRBV4-1 to TRBJ2-1; D perhaps matches TRBD2 (7 bases). The CDR3 nucleotides read TGCGCCAGCAGCCAAGCTTGGGGGGAGGGGGTTGAGCAGTTCTTC. It yields the protein CASSQAWGEGVEQFF.